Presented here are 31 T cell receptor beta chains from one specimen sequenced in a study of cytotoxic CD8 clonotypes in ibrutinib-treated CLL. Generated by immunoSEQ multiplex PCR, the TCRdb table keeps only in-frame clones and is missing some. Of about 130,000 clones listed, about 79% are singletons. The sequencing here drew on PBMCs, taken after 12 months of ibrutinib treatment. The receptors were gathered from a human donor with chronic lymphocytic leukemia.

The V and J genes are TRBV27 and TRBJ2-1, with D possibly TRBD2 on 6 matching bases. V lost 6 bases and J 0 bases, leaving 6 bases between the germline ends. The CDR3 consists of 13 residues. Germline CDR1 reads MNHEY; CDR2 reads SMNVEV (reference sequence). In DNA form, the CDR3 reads TGTGCCAGCAGGCGGGGCTCCTACAATGAGCAGTTCTTC. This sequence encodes CASRRGSYNEQFF.

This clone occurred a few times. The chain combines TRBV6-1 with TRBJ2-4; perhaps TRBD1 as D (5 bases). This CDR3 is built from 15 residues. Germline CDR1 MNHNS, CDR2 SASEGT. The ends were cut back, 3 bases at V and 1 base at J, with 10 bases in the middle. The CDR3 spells CASSDPGNAKNIQYF. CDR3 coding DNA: TGTGCCAGCAGTGACCCAGGGAACGCCAAAAACATTCAGTACTTC.

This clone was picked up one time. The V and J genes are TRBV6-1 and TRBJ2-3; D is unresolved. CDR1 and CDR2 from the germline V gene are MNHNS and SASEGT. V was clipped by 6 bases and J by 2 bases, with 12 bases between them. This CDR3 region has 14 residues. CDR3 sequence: CASSLIIDTDTQYF. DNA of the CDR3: TGTGCCAGCAGCCTTATAATAGACACAGATACGCAGTATTTT.

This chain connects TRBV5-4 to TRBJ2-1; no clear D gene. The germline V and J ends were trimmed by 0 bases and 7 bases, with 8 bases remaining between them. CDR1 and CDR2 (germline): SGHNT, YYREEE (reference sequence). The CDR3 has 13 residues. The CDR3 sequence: CASSLDRQNEQFF. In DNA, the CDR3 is TGTGCCAGCAGCTTGGACAGACAAAATGAGCAGTTCTTC. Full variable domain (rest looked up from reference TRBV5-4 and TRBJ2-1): ETGVTQSPTHLIKTRGQQVTLRCSSQSGHNTVSWYQQALGQGPQFIFQYYREEENGRGNFPPRFSGLQFPNYSSELNVNALELDDSALYLCASSLDRQNEQFFGPGTRLTVL.

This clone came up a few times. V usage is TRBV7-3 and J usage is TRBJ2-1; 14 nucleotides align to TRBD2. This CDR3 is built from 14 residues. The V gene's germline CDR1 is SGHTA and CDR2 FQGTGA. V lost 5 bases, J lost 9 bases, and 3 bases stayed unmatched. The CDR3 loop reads CASSLGLAGGEQFF. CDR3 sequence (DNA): TGTGCCAGCAGCCTCGGACTAGCGGGAGGTGAGCAGTTCTTC.

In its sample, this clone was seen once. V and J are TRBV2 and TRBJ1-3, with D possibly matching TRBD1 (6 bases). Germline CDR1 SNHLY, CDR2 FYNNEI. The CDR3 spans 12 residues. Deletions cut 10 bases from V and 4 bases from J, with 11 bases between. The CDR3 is CATGTLGNTIYF. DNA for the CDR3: TGTGCCACCGGGACATTAGGAAACACCATATATTTT.

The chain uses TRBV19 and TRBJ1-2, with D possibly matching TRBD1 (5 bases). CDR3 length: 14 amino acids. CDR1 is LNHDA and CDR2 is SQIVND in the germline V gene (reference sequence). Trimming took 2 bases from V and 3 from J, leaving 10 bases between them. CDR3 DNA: TGTGCCAGTAGTATACAGGGTTACGACTATGGCTACACCTTC. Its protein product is CASSIQGYDYGYTF.

CDR3 nucleotides: TGTGCCAGCAGTGATTTTCGAGGGGCAACTAATGAAAAACTGTTTTTT. This encodes CASSDFRGATNEKLFF. This rearrangement joins TRBV25-1 to TRBJ1-4, with D perhaps TRBD1 (5 bases). V was pared by 3 bases and J by 0 bases, with 11 bases between. Per germline, CDR1 MGHDK and CDR2 SYGVNS. The CDR3 totals 16 residues.

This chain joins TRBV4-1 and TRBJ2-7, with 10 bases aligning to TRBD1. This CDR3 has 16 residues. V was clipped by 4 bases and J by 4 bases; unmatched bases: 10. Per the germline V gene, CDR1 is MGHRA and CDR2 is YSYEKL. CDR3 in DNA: TGCGCCAGCAGCCCAGATGTAAGACAGGGGGCTTACGAGCAGTACTTC. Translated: CASSPDVRQGAYEQYF.

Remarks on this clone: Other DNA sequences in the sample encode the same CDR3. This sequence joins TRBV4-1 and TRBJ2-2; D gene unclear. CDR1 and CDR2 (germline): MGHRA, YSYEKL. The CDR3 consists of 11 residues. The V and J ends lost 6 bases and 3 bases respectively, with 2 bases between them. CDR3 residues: CASRDTGELFF. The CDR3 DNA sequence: TGCGCCAGCAGGGACACCGGGGAGCTGTTTTTT.

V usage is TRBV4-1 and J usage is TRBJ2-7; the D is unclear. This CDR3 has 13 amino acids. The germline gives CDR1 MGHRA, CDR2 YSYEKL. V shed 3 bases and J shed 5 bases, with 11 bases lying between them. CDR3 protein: CASSHPSSNEQYF. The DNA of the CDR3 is TGCGCCAGCAGCCATCCTTCTTCCAACGAGCAGTACTTC.

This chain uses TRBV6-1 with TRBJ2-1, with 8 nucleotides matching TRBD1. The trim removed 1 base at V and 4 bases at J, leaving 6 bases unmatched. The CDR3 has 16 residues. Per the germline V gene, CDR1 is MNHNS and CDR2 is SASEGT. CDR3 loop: CASSEVQGARYNEQFF. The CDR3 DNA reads TGTGCCAGCAGTGAAGTCCAGGGGGCGAGGTACAATGAGCAGTTCTTC.

CDR3 in DNA: TGTGCCAGCGGAGCGAACTATGGCTACACCTTC. This translates into CASGANYGYTF. The rearrangement links TRBV6-6 to TRBJ1-2; D is uncertain. The CDR3 loop spans 11 amino acids. Trimming removed 8 bases at V and 2 bases at J, with 6 bases between. Germline assignment: CDR1 MNHNY and CDR2 SVGAGI (reference sequence).

The CDR3 coding sequence is TGCGCCAGCAGTGTAAGCGGGAGCGCCTACGAGCAGTACTTC. As protein: CASSVSGSAYEQYF. V and J are TRBV10-1 and TRBJ2-7, with TRBD2 identical over 8 bases. V gave up 4 bases and J gave up 2 bases; unmatched junction bases: 4. This CDR3 has 14 residues. From germline, CDR1 is WNHNN and CDR2 SYGVQD (reference sequence).

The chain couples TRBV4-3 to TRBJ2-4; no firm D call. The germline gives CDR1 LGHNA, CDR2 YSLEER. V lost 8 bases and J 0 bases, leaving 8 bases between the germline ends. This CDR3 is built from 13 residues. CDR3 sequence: CASGELAKNIQYF. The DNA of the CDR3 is TGCGCCAGCGGGGAACTAGCCAAAAACATTCAGTACTTC.

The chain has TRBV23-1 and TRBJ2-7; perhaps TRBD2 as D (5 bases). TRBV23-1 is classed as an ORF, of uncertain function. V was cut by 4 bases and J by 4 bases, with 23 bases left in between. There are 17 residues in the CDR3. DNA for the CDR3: TGCGCCAGCAGTCCAGCAATACCCCCAGCGGAGAGATACGAGCAGTACTTC. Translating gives CASSPAIPPAERYEQYF.

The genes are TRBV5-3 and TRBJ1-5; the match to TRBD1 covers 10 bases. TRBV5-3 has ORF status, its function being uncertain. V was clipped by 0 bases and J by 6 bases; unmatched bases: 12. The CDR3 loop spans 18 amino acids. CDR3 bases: TGTGCCAGAAGCTTGGTGTCGGGACAGGGGTCGTCCGGTCAGCCCCAGCATTTT. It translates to CARSLVSGQGSSGQPQHF.

The CDR3 sequence: CASSQERFLADSGELFF. For the CDR3, the DNA is TGCGCCAGCAGCCAAGAACGATTCCTGGCTGACTCCGGGGAGCTGTTTTTT. This chain joins TRBV4-3 and TRBJ2-2, with D hard to call. CDR3 length equals 17 residues. Trimming removed 0 bases from V and 6 bases from J, with 17 bases in between. Germline assignment: CDR1 LGHNA and CDR2 YSLEER.

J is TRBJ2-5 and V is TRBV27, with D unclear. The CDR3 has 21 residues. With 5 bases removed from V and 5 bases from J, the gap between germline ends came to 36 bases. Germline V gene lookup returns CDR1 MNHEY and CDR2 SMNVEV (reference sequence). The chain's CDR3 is CASSPTGGPRPRKRHVETQYF. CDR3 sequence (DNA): TGTGCCAGCAGTCCCACGGGCGGTCCACGCCCGCGTAAGAGGCATGTGGAGACCCAGTACTTC.

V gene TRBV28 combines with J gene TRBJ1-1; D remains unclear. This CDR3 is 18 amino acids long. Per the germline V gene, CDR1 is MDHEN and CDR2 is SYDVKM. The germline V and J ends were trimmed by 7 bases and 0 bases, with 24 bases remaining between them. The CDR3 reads CASTHYPGKGQLNTEAFF. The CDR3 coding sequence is TGTGCCAGCACCCACTACCCGGGAAAAGGCCAACTGAACACTGAAGCTTTCTTT.

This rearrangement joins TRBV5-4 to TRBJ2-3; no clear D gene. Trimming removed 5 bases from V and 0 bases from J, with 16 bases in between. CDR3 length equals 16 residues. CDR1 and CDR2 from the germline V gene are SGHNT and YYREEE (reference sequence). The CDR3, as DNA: TGTGCCAGCAGGGCGGCGGCTACTAAAAGCACAGATACGCAGTATTTT. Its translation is CASRAAATKSTDTQYF.

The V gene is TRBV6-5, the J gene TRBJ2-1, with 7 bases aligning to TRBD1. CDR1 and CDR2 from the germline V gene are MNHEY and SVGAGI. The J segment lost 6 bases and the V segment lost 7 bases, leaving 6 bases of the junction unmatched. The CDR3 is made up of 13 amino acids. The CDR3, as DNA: TGTGCCAGCACCCGAAGACAGGGCAATGAGCAGTTCTTC. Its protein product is CASTRRQGNEQFF.

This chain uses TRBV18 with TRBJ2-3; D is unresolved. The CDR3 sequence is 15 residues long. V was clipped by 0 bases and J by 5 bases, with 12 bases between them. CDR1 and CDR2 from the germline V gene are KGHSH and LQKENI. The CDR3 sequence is CASSPPGRPGDTQYF. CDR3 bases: TGTGCCAGCTCACCACCGGGCCGCCCAGGAGATACGCAGTATTTT.

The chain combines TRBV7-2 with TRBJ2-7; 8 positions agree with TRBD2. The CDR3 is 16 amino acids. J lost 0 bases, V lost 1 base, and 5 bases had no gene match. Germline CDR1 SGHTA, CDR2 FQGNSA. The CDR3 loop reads CASSLDSGMSSYEQYF. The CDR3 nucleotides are TGTGCCAGCAGCTTAGATAGCGGGATGTCCTCCTACGAGCAGTACTTC.

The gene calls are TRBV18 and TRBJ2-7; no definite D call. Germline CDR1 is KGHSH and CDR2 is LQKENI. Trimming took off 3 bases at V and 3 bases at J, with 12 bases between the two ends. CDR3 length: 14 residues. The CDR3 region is CASSPNQNNYEQYF. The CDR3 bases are TGTGCCAGCTCACCTAATCAAAATAACTACGAGCAGTACTTC.

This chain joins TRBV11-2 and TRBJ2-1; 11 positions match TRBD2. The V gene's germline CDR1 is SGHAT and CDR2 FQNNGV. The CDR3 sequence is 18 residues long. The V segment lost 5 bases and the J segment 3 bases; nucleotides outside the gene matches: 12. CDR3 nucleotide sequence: TGTGCCAGCAGCAGACTAGCGGGACCGAAAATGAACTACAATGAGCAGTTCTTC. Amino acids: CASSRLAGPKMNYNEQFF.

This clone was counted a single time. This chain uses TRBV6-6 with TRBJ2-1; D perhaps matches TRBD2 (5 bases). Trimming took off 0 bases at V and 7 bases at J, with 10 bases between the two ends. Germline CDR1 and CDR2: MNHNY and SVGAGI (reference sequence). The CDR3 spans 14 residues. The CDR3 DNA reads TGTGCCAGCAGTTACTCGACTACGAGGAATGAGCAGTTCTTC. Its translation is CASSYSTTRNEQFF.

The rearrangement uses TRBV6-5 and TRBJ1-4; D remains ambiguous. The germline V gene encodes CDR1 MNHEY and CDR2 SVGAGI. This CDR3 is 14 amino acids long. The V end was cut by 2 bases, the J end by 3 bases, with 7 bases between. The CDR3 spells CASSYMAANEKLFF. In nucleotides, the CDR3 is TGTGCCAGCAGTTACATGGCAGCTAATGAAAAACTGTTTTTT.

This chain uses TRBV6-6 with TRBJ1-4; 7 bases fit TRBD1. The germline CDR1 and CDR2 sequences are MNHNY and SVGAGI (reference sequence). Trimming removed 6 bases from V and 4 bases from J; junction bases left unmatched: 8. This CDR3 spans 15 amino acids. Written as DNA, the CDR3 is TGTGCCAGCAGCCCCCCAGGGGGGGATAATGAAAAACTGTTTTTT. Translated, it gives CASSPPGGDNEKLFF.

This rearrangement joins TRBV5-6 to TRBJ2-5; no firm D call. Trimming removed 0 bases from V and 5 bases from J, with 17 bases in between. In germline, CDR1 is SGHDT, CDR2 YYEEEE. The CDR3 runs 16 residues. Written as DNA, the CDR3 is TGTGCCAGCAGCTTGGGGAGATACTACGTCGCGGAGACCCAGTACTTC. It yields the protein CASSLGRYYVAETQYF.

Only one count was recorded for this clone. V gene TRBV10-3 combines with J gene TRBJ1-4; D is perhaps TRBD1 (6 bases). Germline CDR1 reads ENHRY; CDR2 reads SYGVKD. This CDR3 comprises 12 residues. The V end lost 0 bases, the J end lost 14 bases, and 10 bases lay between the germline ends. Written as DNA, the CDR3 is TGTGCCATCAGTGAGTCGGGGGACAATCTGTTTTTT. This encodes CAISESGDNLFF.